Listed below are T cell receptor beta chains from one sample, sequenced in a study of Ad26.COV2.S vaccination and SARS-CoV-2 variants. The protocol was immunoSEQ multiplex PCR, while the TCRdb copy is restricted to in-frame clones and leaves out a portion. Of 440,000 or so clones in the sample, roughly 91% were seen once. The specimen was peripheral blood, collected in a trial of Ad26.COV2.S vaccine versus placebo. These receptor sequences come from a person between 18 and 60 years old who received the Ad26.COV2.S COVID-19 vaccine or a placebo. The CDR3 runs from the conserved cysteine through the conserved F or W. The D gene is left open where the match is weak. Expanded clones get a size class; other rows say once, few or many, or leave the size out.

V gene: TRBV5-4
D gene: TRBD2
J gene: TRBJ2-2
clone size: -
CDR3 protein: CASSLVSGRARTGELFF
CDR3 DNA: TGTGCCAGCAGCTTGGTTAGCGGGAGGGCCCGAACCGGGGAGCTGTTTTTT

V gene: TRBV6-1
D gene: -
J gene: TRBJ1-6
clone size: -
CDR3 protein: CASSESVNSPLHF
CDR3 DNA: TGTGCCAGCAGTGAGTCAGTAAATTCACCCCTCCACTTT

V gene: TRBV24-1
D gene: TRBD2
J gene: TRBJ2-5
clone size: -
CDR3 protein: CATSEEDSSGRAGKTQYF
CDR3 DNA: TGTGCCACCAGTGAGGAAGATTCTAGCGGGAGGGCCGGGAAGACCCAGTACTTC

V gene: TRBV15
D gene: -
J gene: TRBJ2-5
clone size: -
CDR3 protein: CATSRDRAAMEETQYF
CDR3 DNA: TGTGCCACCAGCAGAGATAGGGCAGCCATGGAGGAGACCCAGTACTTC

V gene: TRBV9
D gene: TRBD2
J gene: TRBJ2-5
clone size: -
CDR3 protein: CASSVGTSGSPETQYF
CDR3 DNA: TGTGCCAGCAGCGTAGGGACTAGCGGGAGTCCTGAGACCCAGTACTTC

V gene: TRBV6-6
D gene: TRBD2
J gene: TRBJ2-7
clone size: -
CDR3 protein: CASSPTTPSGRGYEQYF
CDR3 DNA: TGTGCCAGCAGTCCTACGACCCCTAGCGGGAGAGGCTACGAGCAGTACTTC

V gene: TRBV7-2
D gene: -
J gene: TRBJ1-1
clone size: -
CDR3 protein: CASSSQGKGTEAFF
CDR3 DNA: TGTGCCAGCAGCTCTCAGGGCAAAGGGACTGAAGCTTTCTTT

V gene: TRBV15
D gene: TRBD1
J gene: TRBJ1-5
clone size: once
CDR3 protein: CATSRERGLLGPQHF
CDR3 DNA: TGTGCCACCAGCAGAGAGAGGGGGCTTCTGGGGCCCCAGCATTTT

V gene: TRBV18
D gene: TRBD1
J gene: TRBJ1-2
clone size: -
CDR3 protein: CASSPNRQGGYGYTF
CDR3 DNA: TGTGCCAGCTCACCTAATCGACAGGGGGGATATGGCTACACCTTC

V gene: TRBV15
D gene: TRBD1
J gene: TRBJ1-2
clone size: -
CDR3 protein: CATSKTGGANYGYTF
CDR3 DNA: TGTGCCACCAGCAAGACAGGGGGCGCAAACTATGGCTACACCTTC

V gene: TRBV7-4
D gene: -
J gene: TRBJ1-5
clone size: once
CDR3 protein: CASSHDRTNQPQHF
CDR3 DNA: TGTGCCAGCAGCCACGACAGAACCAATCAGCCCCAGCATTTT

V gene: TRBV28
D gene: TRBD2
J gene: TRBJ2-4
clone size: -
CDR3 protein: CASSFVTSGRNIQYF
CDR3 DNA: TGTGCCAGCAGTTTTGTGACTAGCGGGAGAAACATTCAGTACTTC